The next 22 T cell receptor beta chains were all read from a single sample in a study of CD8+CD57+ T cells in acquired aplastic anemia. Genomic DNA constituted the template upon which TCR beta VDJ and CDR3 profiling was performed. TCRdb independently ran MiXCR on the reads; one entry per CDR3 protein. The sample lists about 210,000 distinct CDR3 sequences; roughly 55% were seen once. The sequenced sample was sorted CD4+, CD8+, or CD8+CD57+ T cells (not recorded which) from PBMCs. The source is a human donor in good health.

The chain is built from TRBV7-2 and TRBJ2-7; 8 bases align to TRBD2. There are 15 residues in the CDR3. V dropped 6 bases and J dropped 2; count of bases not matched to a gene: 9. Germline V gene sequence: CDR1 SGHTA, CDR2 FQGNSA. CDR3 nucleotides: TGTGCCAGCAGTTCAACGACGGGAGGGGCCTACGAGCAGTACTTC. It yields the protein CASSSTTGGAYEQYF. Complete variable domain (other parts from reference TRBV7-2 and TRBJ2-7): GAGVSQSPSNKVTEKGKDVELRCDPISGHTALYWYRQSLGQGLEFLIYFQGNSAPDKSGLPSDRFSAERTGGSVSTLTIQRTQQEDSAVYLCASSSTTGGAYEQYFGPGTRLTVT.

The chain carries TRBV28 and TRBJ1-1, with 7 bases aligning to TRBD1. J lost 1 base, V lost 7 bases, and 9 bases had no gene match. The CDR3 has 15 residues. Per germline, CDR1 MDHEN and CDR2 SYDVKM. The CDR3, as DNA: TGTGCCAGCACCCGCAGACAGGGTAAGAACACTGAAGCTTTCTTT. It codes for CASTRRQGKNTEAFF.

The chain uses TRBV15 and TRBJ2-3; the match to TRBD2 covers 8 bases. V dropped 2 bases and J dropped 11; count of bases not matched to a gene: 9. Looked up from germline, CDR1 is LNHNV and CDR2 is YYDKDF (reference sequence). There are 14 residues in the CDR3. CDR3 bases: TGTGCCACCAGCAGAACTAGCGGTTACAATGAGCAGTATTTT. Its protein product is CATSRTSGYNEQYF. Combining the CDR3 with reference TRBV15 and TRBJ2-3 gives the whole variable domain DAMVIQNPRYQVTQFGKPVTLSCSQTLNHNVMYWYQQKSSQAPKLLFHYYDKDFNNEADTPDNFQSRRPNTSFCFLDIRSPGLGDTAMYLCATSRTSGYNEQYFGPGTRLTVL.

The gene calls are TRBV2 and TRBJ2-2; 15 bases map to TRBD2. V was clipped by 8 bases and J by 5 bases; unmatched bases: 6. The CDR3 has 16 amino acids. The V gene's germline CDR1 is SNHLY and CDR2 FYNNEI. CDR3 amino acids: CASHPGLAGGTGELFF. The CDR3 DNA reads TGTGCCAGCCACCCGGGACTAGCGGGAGGAACCGGGGAGCTGTTTTTT.

The V gene is TRBV2, the J gene TRBJ1-1; TRBD1 aligns across 7 bases. Losses at the gene ends were 10 bases for V and 7 bases for J; bases not matched to a gene: 3. This CDR3 is 10 amino acids long. The germline V gene encodes CDR1 SNHLY and CDR2 FYNNEI. The CDR3 here is CATRQGEAFF. As DNA, the CDR3 is TGTGCCACCCGACAGGGTGAAGCTTTCTTT.

The chain employs TRBV15 and TRBJ2-2; D not certain. Trimming pared 1 base from V and 8 bases from J, leaving 8 bases between. The germline gives CDR1 LNHNV, CDR2 YYDKDF (reference sequence). The CDR3 is 13 amino acids. This chain's CDR3 is CATSRGFRGELFF. Written as DNA, the CDR3 is TGTGCCACCAGCAGAGGGTTCCGAGGGGAGCTGTTTTTT. Full variable domain (missing parts from reference TRBV15 and TRBJ2-2): DAMVIQNPRYQVTQFGKPVTLSCSQTLNHNVMYWYQQKSSQAPKLLFHYYDKDFNNEADTPDNFQSRRPNTSFCFLDIRSPGLGDTAMYLCATSRGFRGELFFGEGSRLTVL.

This chain uses TRBV9 with TRBJ2-1, with D possibly TRBD2 on 6 matching bases. The CDR3 loop spans 17 amino acids. The V and J ends lost 3 bases and 3 bases respectively, with 19 bases between them. Germline-derived CDR1 and CDR2 are SGDLS and YYNGEE. Here the CDR3 reads CASSGSASASYYNEQFF. CDR3 sequence (DNA): TGTGCCAGCAGCGGCTCGGCTAGCGCGAGCTACTACAATGAGCAGTTCTTC. Full variable domain (rest looked up from reference TRBV9 and TRBJ2-1): DSGVTQTPKHLITATGQRVTLRCSPRSGDLSVYWYQQSLDQGLQFLIQYYNGEERAKGNILERFSAQQFPDLHSELNLSSLELGDSALYFCASSGSASASYYNEQFFGPGTRLTVL.

V is TRBV15 and J is TRBJ1-1, with 8 positions matching TRBD1. The V gene's germline CDR1 is LNHNV and CDR2 YYDKDF (reference sequence). The CDR3 is 14 amino acids. The V gene end was trimmed by 3 bases and the J gene end by 1 base; junction bases not matched to a gene: 1. As DNA, the CDR3 is TGTGCCACCAGCAGCGACAGGGGGAACACTGAAGCTTTCTTT. Encoded protein: CATSSDRGNTEAFF.

As to this clonotype: The junction differs from germline at one of its ends, possibly a read error. This chain uses TRBV10-3 with TRBJ2-3; 8 positions match TRBD2. This CDR3 contains 15 residues. The germline CDR1 and CDR2 sequences are ENHRY and SYGVKD. CDR3 residues: CASSDSSGGRNTQYF. CDR3 DNA: TGTGCCAGCAGTGACTCGTCGGGGGGGCGAAATACGCAGTATTTT.

The V gene is TRBV9, the J gene TRBJ1-1; the D is unclear. Germline values: CDR1 SGDLS, CDR2 YYNGEE. Trimming removed 4 bases at V and 11 bases at J, with 18 bases between. The CDR3 is 13 amino acids. The CDR3 DNA follows: TGTGCCAGCAGCCAATCCACCGGGCAGGTGGCTTTCTTT. This codes for CASSQSTGQVAFF.

The chain combines TRBV20-1 with TRBJ1-1, with 8 nucleotides matching TRBD1. Germline lookup yields CDR1 DFQATT and CDR2 SNEGSKA (reference sequence). This CDR3 is 16 amino acids long. With V trimmed by 0 bases and J by 3 bases, 9 bases remained unmatched. This CDR3 is CSARDVNRGEDTEAFF. CDR3 DNA: TGCAGTGCTAGAGATGTAAACAGGGGGGAGGACACTGAAGCTTTCTTT.

This clonotype was recorded only once. V gene TRBV19 combines with J gene TRBJ1-5; 9 bases match TRBD1. The CDR3 contains 17 residues. The junction had 15 bases not matched to a gene; V was cut back by 3 bases and J by 9 bases. Looked up from germline, CDR1 is LNHDA and CDR2 is SQIVND (reference sequence). The CDR3: CASSMTSGTGTDLPQHF. The CDR3 coding sequence is TGTGCCAGTAGTATGACATCCGGGACAGGGACTGACTTGCCCCAGCATTTT.

This clonotype was seen many times. CDR3 sequence: CASSLAPADGYEQYF. DNA for the CDR3: TGTGCCAGCAGCTTGGCCCCCGCGGACGGCTACGAGCAGTACTTC. This chain connects TRBV5-6 to TRBJ2-7; no definite D call. Germline V gives CDR1 SGHDT, CDR2 YYEEEE. The V and J ends lost 0 bases and 3 bases respectively, with 13 bases between them. CDR3 length: 15 residues.

J is TRBJ1-2 and V is TRBV7-2; no clear D. Germline V gives CDR1 SGHTA, CDR2 FQGNSA. V lost 6 bases and J lost 3, with 17 bases in between. CDR3 length: 15 residues. DNA for the CDR3: TGTGCCAGCAGGATTTTGAAGGACGGCGACTATGGCTACACCTTC. It yields the protein CASRILKDGDYGYTF.

With regard to this clonotype: A much larger clone lies one base from this, so it may be a read error. The chain has TRBV7-3 and TRBJ1-2, with TRBD1 identical over 8 bases. Germline V gene lookup returns CDR1 SGHTA and CDR2 FQGTGA. The CDR3 spans 16 residues. CDR3 residues: CASSLSQGADGYGYAF. DNA for the CDR3: TGCGCCAGCAGCCTCTCCCAGGGGGCGGATGGCTATGGCTACGCCTTC. Full variable domain (rest looked up from reference TRBV7-3 and TRBJ1-2): GAGVSQTPSNKVTEKGKYVELRCDPISGHTALYWYRQSLGQGPEFLIYFQGTGAADDSGLPNDRFFAVRPEGSVSTLKIQRTERGDSAVYLCASSLSQGADGYGYAFGSGTRLTVV.

The rearrangement uses TRBV5-5 and TRBJ1-6, with 7 nucleotides matching TRBD1. Germline-derived CDR1 and CDR2 are SGHKS and YYEKEE (reference sequence). The CDR3 is 14 amino acids. J was trimmed by 7 bases and V by 6 bases; bases with no gene match: 7. CDR3 sequence (DNA): TGTGCCAGCACCAGCGGGACAGCCAATTCACCCCTCCACTTT. Translating gives CASTSGTANSPLHF.

This sequence joins TRBV7-9 and TRBJ2-5; D might be TRBD1 (6 bases). The germline gives CDR1 SEHNR, CDR2 FQNEAQ (reference sequence). V was pared by 5 bases and J by 4 bases, with 17 bases between. The length of the CDR3 is 15 residues. As DNA, the CDR3 is TGTGCCAGCAGCCTCGGCTCAGGGGTCCCAGAGACCCAGTACTTC. Encoded protein: CASSLGSGVPETQYF.

The V gene is TRBV29-1, the J gene TRBJ2-1; 9 bases are shared with TRBD2. V lost 7 bases to trimming and J lost 10 bases; unmatched junction nucleotides: 14. The CDR3 is 14 residues long. Germline V gene lookup returns CDR1 SQVTM and CDR2 ANQGSEA. CDR3 bases: TGCAGCGCCGCGGGGGGGCGAGGGGATGTGGAGCAGTTCTTC. It codes for CSAAGGRGDVEQFF.

This rearrangement joins TRBV9 to TRBJ2-3, with 7 nucleotides matching TRBD2. Germline values: CDR1 SGDLS, CDR2 YYNGEE. This CDR3 comprises 14 residues. CDR3 sequence reads: CARDPGTTTDTQYF. DNA of the CDR3: TGTGCTAGAGATCCCGGGACTACCACAGATACGCAGTATTTT.

This clonotype was observed at least ten times. The chain is built from TRBV12-5 and TRBJ2-1, with D perhaps matching TRBD2 (5 bases). Germline V CDR1 and CDR2: LGHNT, FRNRAP. With 5 bases removed from V and 4 bases from J, the gap between germline ends came to 12 bases. The length of the CDR3 is 14 residues. CDR3 sequence (DNA): TGTGCTAGTGGTACTGGGAGTGGATACAATGAGCAGTTCTTC. Translating it yields CASGTGSGYNEQFF.

This clonotype came up many times. The genes are TRBV14 and TRBJ2-3, with D possibly being TRBD2 (6 bases). This CDR3 spans 16 amino acids. Germline V gives CDR1 SGHDN, CDR2 FVKESK. The V and J ends lost 4 bases and 0 bases respectively, with 14 bases between them. The CDR3 DNA is TGTGCCAGCAGCCCACTGGCGGGGATGAGCACAGATACGCAGTATTTT. It specifies CASSPLAGMSTDTQYF.

This clonotype appeared many times. The chain links TRBV28 to TRBJ2-5; D not certain. The CDR3 spans 12 residues. Germline V CDR1 and CDR2: MDHEN, SYDVKM. V lost 6 bases, J lost 5 bases, and 10 bases lay in between. CDR3 amino acids: CASSYPGETQYF. The CDR3 DNA reads TGTGCCAGCAGCTACCCCGGGGAGACCCAGTACTTC.